Below, one TCR beta chain is given with its context. The sample is drawn from a study of blood T cell repertoires in COVID-19. Study-wide background: The United States, Italy and Spain provided the acute and convalescent COVID-19 samples. Nucleic acid was either cDNA or gDNA, and it came from T cells, B-cell-depleted T cells, or PBMCs.

Here immunoSEQ multiplex PCR was the method, and the copy in TCRdb shows in-frame clones only, minus some. The sample gives over 200,000 clones, around 83% of which show up once; 2% to 2.5% is in the top ten. This CDR3 is 13 amino acids long. With 7 bases removed from V and 7 bases from J, the gap between germline ends came to 16 bases. The TCR comes from a man aged 40-55 years who had recovered from COVID-19. The sequenced sample was peripheral blood. The chain links TRBV12-3 or TRBV12-4 to TRBJ1-2; TRBD1 might be the D (5 bases). In DNA, the CDR3 is TGTGCCAGCACCCTAGGGGCCAGTGTTGGCTACACCTTC. Translation gives CASTLGASVGYTF.